One and the same sample provided the 31 T cell receptor beta chains below, sequenced in a study of CD8+ T cells in alopecia areata. The sequencing template was cDNA reverse transcribed from extracted RNA. This table comes from immunoSEQ multiplex PCR, and its TCRdb copy is limited to in-frame clones, with some not included. Among 130,000 to 150,000 clones, roughly four fifths were seen once, and the ten largest hold around 25%. Described treatment: oral pan-JAK inhibitor, 5-10 mg twice daily. Sequencing used CD8+ T cells sorted from blood, obtained at week 4, from a patient treated with tofacitinib. These receptors all stem from a human donor with alopecia areata.

J is TRBJ2-1 and V is TRBV9, with 9 bases matching TRBD2. With 2 bases clipped from V and 5 bases from J, the junction kept 5 bases outside the gene matches. The germline CDR1 and CDR2 sequences are SGDLS and YYNGEE. The CDR3 extends over 15 amino acids. Here the CDR3 reads CASSVSGGSNNEQFF. CDR3 nucleotides: TGTGCCAGCAGCGTTAGCGGGGGTTCCAACAATGAGCAGTTCTTC.

This clone was observed a few times. The chain couples TRBV5-5 to TRBJ2-1; TRBD2 is a possible D gene (5 bases). The CDR3 length is 13 residues. Trimming removed 4 bases at V and 3 bases at J, with 8 bases between. Germline V lookup: CDR1 SGHKS, CDR2 YYEKEE (reference sequence). The CDR3 bases are TGTGCCAGCAGCCTGGAGGACTACAATGAGCAGTTCTTC. Its translation is CASSLEDYNEQFF.

This chain links TRBV5-6 with TRBJ2-1, with D unclear. From germline, CDR1 is SGHDT and CDR2 YYEEEE. The CDR3 totals 13 residues. Trimming cost V 4 bases and J 8 bases, with 13 bases left between them. CDR3 loop: CASSGPRVDEQFF. Here the CDR3 DNA reads TGTGCCAGCAGCGGACCCCGTGTCGATGAGCAGTTCTTC. Looking up the rest from reference TRBV5-6 and TRBJ2-1 gives the full variable domain: DAGVTQSPTHLIKTRGQQVTLRCSPKSGHDTVSWYQQALGQGPQFIFQYYEEEERQRGNFPDRFSGHQFPNYSSELNVNALLLGDSALYLCASSGPRVDEQFFGPGTRLTVL.

The rearrangement links TRBV4-3 to TRBJ2-7, with D unresolved. The germline V and J ends were trimmed by 4 bases and 1 base, with 11 bases remaining between them. Germline CDR1 is LGHNA and CDR2 is YSLEER. The CDR3 contains 14 residues. The CDR3 region is CASSPSPGSYEQYF. The CDR3 DNA sequence: TGCGCCAGCAGCCCGTCGCCCGGTTCCTACGAGCAGTACTTC.

The rearrangement joins TRBV29-1 to TRBJ2-7; 8 nucleotides match TRBD1. V was clipped by 7 bases and J by 1 base; unmatched bases: 6. The CDR3 sequence is 13 residues long. The germline V gene has CDR1 SQVTM and CDR2 ANQGSEA. For the CDR3, the DNA is TGCAGCGCTCGACAGGGGAATTCCTACGAGCAGTACTTC. Translating it yields CSARQGNSYEQYF.

The chain employs TRBV7-9 and TRBJ1-2, with TRBD1 as a possible D gene (6 bases). Germline assignment: CDR1 SEHNR and CDR2 FQNEAQ (reference sequence). V was shortened by 2 bases and J by 3 bases, with 10 bases between the two germline ends. CDR3 length equals 14 residues. The CDR3 DNA reads as TGTGCCAGCAGCTTAAGCGGGGGCGACTATGGCTACACCTTC. It is translated as CASSLSGGDYGYTF.

The J gene is TRBJ2-1, the V gene TRBV7-9; D uncertain. Germline V gives CDR1 SEHNR, CDR2 FQNEAQ (reference sequence). The V end was cut by 5 bases, the J end by 5 bases, with 7 bases between. The CDR3 covers 12 residues. This CDR3 reads CASSPDNNEQFF. The CDR3 nucleotides read TGTGCCAGCAGCCCGGATAACAATGAGCAGTTCTTC.

The chain links TRBV4-1 to TRBJ2-7, with D hard to call. V was cut by 0 bases and J by 7 bases, with 13 bases left in between. Germline-derived CDR1 and CDR2 are MGHRA and YSYEKL. The CDR3 contains 14 residues. The CDR3 DNA reads TGCGCCAGCAGCCAAGATAACCAGTATCTTGAGCAGTACTTC. It encodes CASSQDNQYLEQYF.

The genes are TRBV2 and TRBJ2-3; weak D call: TRBD2 (5 bases). Trimming cost V 8 bases and J 0 bases, with 15 bases left between them. The CDR3 runs to 15 residues. Germline-derived CDR1 and CDR2 are SNHLY and FYNNEI. CDR3 protein: CASSASRTSTDTQYF. Written as DNA, the CDR3 is TGTGCCAGCTCCGCCTCAAGGACTAGCACAGATACGCAGTATTTT.

This chain joins TRBV9 and TRBJ2-3, with 10 bases aligning to TRBD1. The CDR3 is 14 residues long. Germline-derived CDR1 and CDR2 are SGDLS and YYNGEE. The junction had 4 bases not matched to a gene; V was cut back by 3 bases and J by 6 bases. The CDR3 sequence is CASSEGTGADTQYF. The CDR3 region has the DNA TGTGCCAGCAGCGAGGGGACAGGGGCTGATACGCAGTATTTT.

V usage is TRBV7-9 and J usage is TRBJ1-1; 8 nucleotides align to TRBD1. Germline V gene lookup returns CDR1 SEHNR and CDR2 FQNEAQ (reference sequence). The CDR3 extends over 15 amino acids. Trimming took 3 bases from V and 4 from J; bases not matched to a gene: 7. CDR3 nucleotide sequence: TGTGCCAGCAGCTTGGTACAGGGGGGGAGCACTGAAGCTTTCTTT. This codes for CASSLVQGGSTEAFF.

This clone was picked up a small number of times. The chain has TRBV27 and TRBJ2-6; D tentatively fits TRBD1 or TRBD2 (5 bases each). The CDR3 has 14 residues. Germline CDR1 reads MNHEY; CDR2 reads SMNVEV (reference sequence). V lost 4 bases to trimming and J lost 2 bases, with 6 bases between them. CDR3 in DNA: TGTGCCAGCAGTTGGGGGACTGGGGCCAACGTCCTGACTTTC. Encoded protein: CASSWGTGANVLTF.

The V and J genes are TRBV19 and TRBJ2-7; TRBD1 matches 9 bases. The CDR3 is 16 amino acids. V was pared by 1 base and J by 4 bases, with 8 bases of the junction left unmatched. Germline values: CDR1 LNHDA, CDR2 SQIVND (reference sequence). The CDR3 DNA sequence: TGTGCCAGTAGTATAGCCCTTACGACAGGGGGTTACGAGCAGTACTTC. This translates into CASSIALTTGGYEQYF.

The chain has TRBV7-8 and TRBJ2-7; D uncertain. The CDR3 spans 15 residues. Germline values: CDR1 SGHVS, CDR2 FQNEAQ. The ends were cut back, 4 bases at V and 5 bases at J, with 18 bases in the middle. CDR3 region: CASSSGPPISHEQYF. The CDR3 region has the DNA TGTGCCAGCAGCTCAGGCCCTCCGATCAGCCACGAGCAGTACTTC.

The rearrangement uses TRBV6-1 and TRBJ1-1; no reliable D call. The ends were cut back, 2 bases at V and 1 base at J, with 5 bases in the middle. From germline, CDR1 is MNHNS and CDR2 SASEGT. The CDR3 has 13 amino acids. CDR3 bases: TGTGCCAGCAGTGAAACCCCGAACACTGAAGCTTTCTTT. Translation: CASSETPNTEAFF.

This clone is a singleton in its sample. The V call is TRBV6-5, the J call TRBJ1-2, with TRBD1 matching over 9 bases. V gave up 4 bases and J gave up 2 bases; unmatched junction bases: 5. This CDR3 contains 15 residues. The germline V gene encodes CDR1 MNHEY and CDR2 SVGAGI. The CDR3 region is CASSWTGEANYGYTF. CDR3 DNA: TGTGCCAGCAGTTGGACAGGGGAGGCCAACTATGGCTACACCTTC.

The genes are TRBV9 and TRBJ2-3; TRBD2 agrees at 7 bases. This CDR3 has 15 residues. CDR1 and CDR2 from the germline V gene are SGDLS and YYNGEE. V was pared by 2 bases and J by 1 base, with 4 bases of the junction left unmatched. CDR3 in DNA: TGTGCCAGCAGCGTCGGCCTAGCGGGCACAGATACGCAGTATTTT. This encodes CASSVGLAGTDTQYF.

This clone was found a few times. One junction end disagrees with the germline gene, perhaps due to a read error. This chain joins TRBV4-3 and TRBJ2-2, with D hard to call. The CDR3 is 17 residues long. The V gene's germline CDR1 is LGHNA and CDR2 YSLEER. The CDR3 protein is CASGQARNGRDTGELFF. The CDR3 nucleotides are TGCGCCAGCGGCCAAGCTAGAAACGGACGGGACACCGGGGAGCTGTTTTTT.

The chain has TRBV27 and TRBJ2-3; 9 nucleotides align to TRBD1. The V segment lost 6 bases and the J segment 6 bases; nucleotides outside the gene matches: 13. The CDR3 is made up of 16 amino acids. The germline V gene encodes CDR1 MNHEY and CDR2 SMNVEV (reference sequence). The CDR3 DNA sequence: TGTGCCAGCAGCCATTTTCTGGACAGGGGACCGGATACGCAGTATTTT. It encodes CASSHFLDRGPDTQYF.

The chain has TRBV18 and TRBJ2-7; the match to TRBD1 covers 9 bases. The V gene end was trimmed by 3 bases and the J gene end by 7 bases; junction bases not matched to a gene: 7. The CDR3 is 14 amino acids. Germline V CDR1 and CDR2: KGHSH, LQKENI. CDR3 residues: CASSPRDRDREQYF. In DNA form, the CDR3 reads TGTGCCAGCTCACCTAGGGACAGGGACCGGGAGCAGTACTTC. Drawing the rest from reference TRBV18 and TRBJ2-7, the complete variable domain is NAGVMQNPRHLVRRRGQEARLRCSPMKGHSHVYWYRQLPEEGLKFMVYLQKENIIDESGMPKERFSAEFPKEGPSILRIQQVVRGDSAAYFCASSPRDRDREQYFGPGTRLTVT.

The V call is TRBV19, the J call TRBJ2-3; maybe TRBD2 (5 bases). The length of the CDR3 is 14 residues. The V end lost 7 bases, the J end lost 2 bases, and 13 bases lay between the germline ends. The germline CDR1 and CDR2 sequences are LNHDA and SQIVND (reference sequence). The CDR3 DNA reads as TGTGCCAGTACCTCAAACGGGGTCACAGATACGCAGTATTTT. Encoded protein: CASTSNGVTDTQYF. Full variable domain (missing parts from reference TRBV19 and TRBJ2-3): DGGITQSPKYLFRKEGQNVTLSCEQNLNHDAMYWYRQDPGQGLRLIYYSQIVNDFQKGDIAEGYSVSREKKESFPLTVTSAQKNPTAFYLCASTSNGVTDTQYFGPGTRLTVL.

The rearrangement links TRBV27 to TRBJ1-3; D perhaps matches TRBD1 (5 bases). The CDR3 extends over 14 amino acids. Germline CDR1 and CDR2: MNHEY and SMNVEV (reference sequence). The V and J ends lost 5 bases and 4 bases respectively, with 12 bases between them. Here the CDR3 DNA reads TGTGCCAGCAGTCCCTTAGGGGTCGGAAACACCATATATTTT. It yields the protein CASSPLGVGNTIYF.

This rearrangement joins TRBV6-5 to TRBJ2-7; D is unclear. This CDR3 comprises 15 residues. V lost 2 bases, J lost 4 bases, and 15 bases lay in between. The germline CDR1 and CDR2 sequences are MNHEY and SVGAGI. CDR3 nucleotides: TGTGCCAGCAGTTACGGGGTAGGGTTGGTTTACGAGCAGTACTTC. Its protein product is CASSYGVGLVYEQYF.

The chain carries TRBV4-2 and TRBJ2-3; 10 positions match TRBD2. Germline values: CDR1 LGHNA, CDR2 YNFKEQ. V lost 1 base to trimming and J lost 4 bases; unmatched junction nucleotides: 5. The CDR3 runs 16 residues. The CDR3 reads CASSQGSGGAPDTQYF. The CDR3 DNA sequence: TGTGCCAGCAGCCAAGGCAGCGGGGGGGCCCCAGATACGCAGTATTTT.

V usage is TRBV27 and J usage is TRBJ2-7; D is undetermined. CDR1 is MNHEY and CDR2 is SMNVEV in the germline V gene (reference sequence). Trimming left V 3 bases short and J 0 bases short, with 9 bases between. The CDR3 extends over 14 amino acids. The CDR3 spells CASSFVGSSYEQYF. DNA for the CDR3: TGTGCCAGCAGTTTCGTCGGCAGCTCCTACGAGCAGTACTTC.

The chain carries TRBV4-3 and TRBJ2-2; possible D gene TRBD2, 5 bases. Looked up from germline, CDR1 is LGHNA and CDR2 is YSLEER. The CDR3 covers 17 residues. The V end lost 4 bases, the J end lost 2 bases, and 17 bases lay between the germline ends. CDR3 in DNA: TGCGCCAGCAGCCGATCGGGGTGGGATAGAAACACCGGGGAGCTGTTTTTT. This translates into CASSRSGWDRNTGELFF.

This clone appeared once. V and J are TRBV5-6 and TRBJ2-5; 9 bases are shared with TRBD2. The CDR3 has 13 amino acids. Germline assignment: CDR1 SGHDT and CDR2 YYEEEE. The trim removed 6 bases at V and 2 bases at J, leaving 2 bases unmatched. The DNA of the CDR3 is TGTGCCAGCATTGCGGGGGGGCAAGAGACCCAGTACTTC. Its translation: CASIAGGQETQYF. The full variable domain, in which reference TRBV5-6 and TRBJ2-5 provide the parts outside the CDR3, is DAGVTQSPTHLIKTRGQQVTLRCSPKSGHDTVSWYQQALGQGPQFIFQYYEEEERQRGNFPDRFSGHQFPNYSSELNVNALLLGDSALYLCASIAGGQETQYFGPGTRLLVL.

The V and J genes are TRBV29-1 and TRBJ2-1; perhaps TRBD2 as D (7 bases). V lost 4 bases, J lost 1 base, and 14 bases lay in between. The germline V gene has CDR1 SQVTM and CDR2 ANQGSEA. The CDR3 is made up of 15 amino acids. CDR3 nucleotide sequence: TGCAGCGTTGTTGGGGGGGCTGAGTCCTACAATGAGCAGTTCTTC. Protein product: CSVVGGAESYNEQFF.

The chain carries TRBV29-1 and TRBJ1-2; D unresolved. This CDR3 is built from 12 residues. V lost 6 bases and J lost 4, with 12 bases in between. The V gene's germline CDR1 is SQVTM and CDR2 ANQGSEA. CDR3 DNA sequence: TGCAGCGTCGCATCGGAGGCCTATGGCTACACCTTC. Amino acid sequence: CSVASEAYGYTF.

DNA for the CDR3: TGCGCCAGCAGCCATCACGATAGACAGGCTGGCTACACCTTC. This gives the protein CASSHHDRQAGYTF. The chain joins TRBV4-1 to TRBJ1-2; possible D gene TRBD1, 6 bases. Trimming cost V 3 bases and J 7 bases, with 15 bases left between them. The germline V gene has CDR1 MGHRA and CDR2 YSYEKL. The CDR3 covers 14 residues.

The chain uses TRBV30 and TRBJ2-1; D gene ambiguous. Trimming stripped 5 bases from V and 7 bases from J, with 9 bases between. Per germline, CDR1 GTSNPN and CDR2 SVGIG (reference sequence). The CDR3 contains 11 residues. As DNA, the CDR3 is TGTGCCTGGGGTCGTATAAATGAGCAGTTCTTC. The encoded protein is CAWGRINEQFF.